The 26 T cell receptor beta chains given below trace back to one sample, sequenced in a study of T cell responses to AZD1222 COVID-19 vaccine (dated by TCRdb to the early 2020s). The intended sense of this specimen's time point label: baseline before first vaccination. The library was made by the immunoSEQ multiplex PCR assay. TCRdb holds this immuneACCESS table with in-frame rearrangements only. Some clones are missing; in checked studies, unresolved V genes explain under half, and the rest has no known cause. In this sample the table shows 130,000 or so clones, 70% to 90% of which occur a single time. The ten biggest clones cover about 20% of the sample. The sample consisted of peripheral blood, taken on day 0 of AZD1222 vaccination. These receptors all stem from an adult in good health.

This chain joins TRBV28 and TRBJ1-5, with a possible D match to TRBD1 (5 bases). This CDR3 has 16 residues. Germline V gives CDR1 MDHEN, CDR2 SYDVKM. Trimming shortened V by 3 bases and J by 2 bases, and 14 bases separated the two germline ends. The CDR3 DNA reads as TGTGCCAGCAGTTTGATCCAGGGAATGGGCAATCAGCCCCAGCATTTT. Translation: CASSLIQGMGNQPQHF. Drawing the rest from reference TRBV28 and TRBJ1-5, the complete variable domain is DVKVTQSSRYLVKRTGEKVFLECVQDMDHENMFWYRQDPGLGLRLIYFSYDVKMKEKGDIPEGYSVSREKKERFSLILESASTNQTSMYLCASSLIQGMGNQPQHFGDGTRLSIL.

With regard to this clone: An end of the junction does not agree with germline; a read error may underlie this. The V gene is TRBV4-3, the J gene TRBJ1-1; D perhaps matches TRBD1 (5 bases). This CDR3 region has 12 residues. CDR1 is LGHNA, CDR2 YSLEER, per germline. DNA for the CDR3: TGCGCCAGCAGCCAACCCCCAGGGAATCAAGATTTT. This codes for CASSQPPGNQDF.

This chain connects TRBV7-3 to TRBJ2-7; D uncertain. Per the germline V gene, CDR1 is SGHTA and CDR2 is FQGTGA. This CDR3 has 12 amino acids. Trimming removed 0 bases from V and 5 bases from J, with 5 bases in between. CDR3 sequence (DNA): TGTGCCAGCAGCTTAACTGGAGACGAGCAGTACTTC. It encodes CASSLTGDEQYF.

Only one count was recorded for this clone. The chain employs TRBV7-9 and TRBJ1-1; unclear D gene. This CDR3 region has 15 residues. Germline CDR1 is SEHNR and CDR2 is FQNEAQ (reference sequence). V was pared by 0 bases and J by 1 base, with 9 bases between. CDR3 bases: TGTGCCAGCAGCTTAGCAGGGTACGGGAACACTGAAGCTTTCTTT. Residues: CASSLAGYGNTEAFF.

CDR3 coding DNA: TGTGCCAGCAGCCAGCTCACAGCCGGGGGACGTGAAAAACTGTTTTTT. It yields the protein CASSQLTAGGREKLFF. The rearrangement joins TRBV3-1 (or the pseudogene TRBV3-2) to TRBJ1-4; the D gene is possibly TRBD1 (5 bases). Per germline, CDR1 LGHDT and CDR2 YNNKEL (reference sequence). CDR3 length equals 16 residues. V lost 3 bases, J lost 7 bases, and 18 bases lay in between.

The chain couples TRBV6-2 or TRBV6-3 to TRBJ1-5; a weak D match, TRBD1 (6 bases). CDR1 and CDR2 (germline): MNHEY, SVGEGT. CDR3 length: 15 amino acids. The V end lost 0 bases, the J end lost 7 bases, and 13 bases lay between the germline ends. CDR3 nucleotides: TGTGCCAGCAGTTACTCAGGGGGAAGAGGCCAGCCCCAGCATTTT. As protein: CASSYSGGRGQPQHF.

The chain links TRBV27 to TRBJ1-2; D call uncertain. Between the trimmed V and J ends, which lost 3 bases and 3 bases, there was a span of 11 bases. This CDR3 spans 14 amino acids. Per the germline V gene, CDR1 is MNHEY and CDR2 is SMNVEV (reference sequence). The CDR3 DNA sequence: TGTGCCAGCAGTTTCCGGGGTTTGGACTATGGCTACACCTTC. Amino acid sequence: CASSFRGLDYGYTF.

This clone was counted a few times. The V call is TRBV14, the J call TRBJ2-7; 10 bases align to TRBD2. Germline V gives CDR1 SGHDN, CDR2 FVKESK. V gave up 4 bases and J gave up 3 bases; unmatched junction bases: 3. The CDR3 contains 14 residues. The CDR3: CASSPAGGGYEQYF. The CDR3 DNA reads as TGTGCCAGCAGCCCAGCGGGGGGGGGCTACGAGCAGTACTTC.

This chain joins TRBV29-1 and TRBJ2-5, with D maybe TRBD1 (6 bases). This CDR3 contains 14 residues. Trimming took off 2 bases at V and 1 base at J, with 11 bases between the two ends. Looked up from germline, CDR1 is SQVTM and CDR2 is ANQGSEA. CDR3 nucleotide sequence: TGCAGCGTTGAATGGGGGACATCCCAAGAGACCCAGTACTTC. Translation: CSVEWGTSQETQYF.

This clone has a single count. The rearrangement uses TRBV2 and TRBJ1-5, with a tentative D call TRBD1 (6 bases). Germline lookup yields CDR1 SNHLY and CDR2 FYNNEI. This CDR3 has 16 residues. Trimming removed 8 bases at V and 11 bases at J, with 28 bases between. The CDR3 bases are TGTGCCAGCCTCCGGGGGGGCCAGGGTAAATCAATGGCCCAGCATTTT. It translates to CASLRGGQGKSMAQHF.

V is TRBV5-1 and J is TRBJ2-5; 9 positions match TRBD1. After removal of 5 bases from V and 5 bases from J, the junction contained 4 bases not matched to a gene. This CDR3 is built from 13 residues. CDR1 and CDR2 (germline): SGHRS, YFSETQ. This chain's CDR3 is CASRGQGLETQYF. The CDR3 region has the DNA TGCGCCAGCAGGGGACAGGGTTTGGAGACCCAGTACTTC. Complete variable domain (other parts from reference TRBV5-1 and TRBJ2-5): KAGVTQTPRYLIKTRGQQVTLSCSPISGHRSVSWYQQTPGQGLQFLFEYFSETQRNKGNFPGRFSGRQFSNSRSEMNVSTLELGDSALYLCASRGQGLETQYFGPGTRLLVL.

The V and J genes are TRBV13 and TRBJ2-3; 16 bases fit TRBD2. The CDR3 is 18 amino acids. V dropped 5 bases and J dropped 6; count of bases not matched to a gene: 11. Germline V gives CDR1 PRHDT, CDR2 FYEKMQ (reference sequence). Here the CDR3 reads CASSKPGLAGGPGDTQYF. For the CDR3, the DNA is TGTGCCAGCAGCAAACCGGGACTAGCGGGGGGGCCAGGGGATACGCAGTATTTT.

The V and J genes are TRBV2 and TRBJ2-5; D may be TRBD2 (6 bases). Looked up from germline, CDR1 is SNHLY and CDR2 is FYNNEI. V was trimmed by 5 bases and J by 1 base, leaving 14 bases between them. The CDR3 has 15 amino acids. The CDR3: CASSTPGLVQETQYF. Here the CDR3 DNA reads TGTGCCAGCAGTACCCCGGGACTCGTCCAAGAGACCCAGTACTTC. The complete variable domain, with remaining parts taken from reference TRBV2 and TRBJ2-5, reads EPEVTQTPSHQVTQMGQEVILRCVPISNHLYFYWYRQILGQKVEFLVSFYNNEISEKSEIFDDQFSVERPDGSNFTLKIRSTKLEDSAMYFCASSTPGLVQETQYFGPGTRLLVL.

This clone has a single count. This chain joins TRBV11-1 and TRBJ1-4, with TRBD1 matching 8 bases. The ends lost 5 bases at V and 6 bases at J; junction bases unmatched: 5. This CDR3 region has 14 residues. Germline V CDR1 and CDR2: SGHAT, FQDESV (reference sequence). DNA of the CDR3: TGTGCCAGCAGCCCGGACAGGGACTATGAAAAACTGTTTTTT. Amino acid sequence: CASSPDRDYEKLFF.

CDR3 region: CASSKQGSSGNTIYF. CDR3 DNA sequence: TGTGCCAGCAGCAAACAGGGGAGCTCTGGAAACACCATATATTTT. This chain uses TRBV7-6 with TRBJ1-3; 7 bases fit TRBD1. Per the germline V gene, CDR1 is SGHVS and CDR2 is FNYEAQ. This CDR3 contains 15 residues. V lost 5 bases to trimming and J lost 0 bases; unmatched junction nucleotides: 4.

This chain connects TRBV11-2 to TRBJ2-7, with 7 bases identical to TRBD2. V dropped 7 bases and J dropped 5; count of bases not matched to a gene: 5. This CDR3 region has 12 residues. Germline V gene data show CDR1 as SGHAT and CDR2 as FQNNGV. The CDR3: CASTPGGNEQYF. CDR3 sequence (DNA): TGTGCCAGCACCCCCGGGGGGAACGAGCAGTACTTC.

J is TRBJ1-1 and V is TRBV18; D might be TRBD1 (5 bases). This CDR3 is built from 14 residues. V was pared by 6 bases and J by 3 bases, with 14 bases between. Per the germline V gene, CDR1 is KGHSH and CDR2 is LQKENI. The CDR3 nucleotides are TGTGCCAGCTCCCCCGGGACCGGCCACACTGAAGCTTTCTTT. This codes for CASSPGTGHTEAFF.

Concerning this clone: Germline is not matched at one junction end, which may reflect a read error. The rearrangement joins TRBV9 to TRBJ2-2, with TRBD2 matching over 7 bases. This CDR3 spans 17 amino acids. Germline V gene data show CDR1 as SGDLS and CDR2 as YYNGEE. The CDR3 is CASTVNPGGRGTGELFF. The CDR3 nucleotides read TGTGCCAGCACCGTAAACCCTGGAGGGAGGGGCACCGGGGAGCTGTTTTTT.

The rearrangement joins TRBV21-1 to TRBJ1-2; no DNA check was done on the table's D call, TRBD1. TRBV21-1 is reported as a pseudogene. This CDR3 has 13 amino acids. The CDR3 loop is CASSEQGPYGYTF. CDR3 coding DNA: TGTGCCAGCAGCGAACAGGGCCCCTATGGCTACACCTTC.

The rearrangement joins TRBV25-1 to TRBJ2-2; a possible D gene is TRBD2 (5 bases). Germline CDR1 MGHDK, CDR2 SYGVNS. This CDR3 spans 12 amino acids. V lost 8 bases and J 7 bases, leaving 11 bases between the germline ends. The CDR3 protein is CASALEVGELFF. In DNA form, the CDR3 reads TGTGCCAGCGCTTTGGAGGTCGGGGAGCTGTTTTTT. Combining the CDR3 with reference TRBV25-1 and TRBJ2-2 gives the whole variable domain EADIYQTPRYLVIGTGKKITLECSQTMGHDKMYWYQQDPGMELHLIHYSYGVNSTEKGDLSSESTVSRIRTEHFPLTLESARPSHTSQYLCASALEVGELFFGEGSRLTVL.

This chain uses TRBV7-8 with TRBJ1-5; D perhaps matches TRBD1 (5 bases). V was pared by 5 bases and J by 7 bases, with 18 bases between. This CDR3 is 15 amino acids long. Germline values: CDR1 SGHVS, CDR2 FQNEAQ. The CDR3 coding sequence is TGTGCCAGCAGCCCGTGGGCAGGGAGTGAACAGCCCCAGCATTTT. The encoded protein is CASSPWAGSEQPQHF.

Points on this clone: Mismatch with germline at one junction end may stem from a read error. The V call is TRBV7-7, the J call TRBJ1-1; D remains ambiguous. CDR3 length equals 13 residues. Looked up from germline, CDR1 is SSHAT and CDR2 is FNYEAQ (reference sequence). The DNA of the CDR3 is TGTGCTAGCAGCTTAGTCTATGGGACTGAAGCTTTCTTT. Amino acid sequence: CASSLVYGTEAFF.

The chain has TRBV25-1 and TRBJ2-5; maybe TRBD1 (5 bases). The CDR3 has 13 residues. Germline V gene sequence: CDR1 MGHDK, CDR2 SYGVNS. The V end lost 3 bases, the J end lost 3 bases, and 8 bases lay between the germline ends. The CDR3 region has the DNA TGTGCCAGCAGTGAGGCAGGGAAAGAGACCCAGTACTTC. This codes for CASSEAGKETQYF.

The V call is TRBV28, the J call TRBJ1-4; D possibly corresponds to TRBD1 (6 bases). The V gene's germline CDR1 is MDHEN and CDR2 SYDVKM. Trimming removed 6 bases from V and 0 bases from J, with 14 bases in between. The CDR3 spans 16 residues. CDR3 sequence: CASRGTSPATNEKLFF. The CDR3, as DNA: TGTGCCAGCAGGGGGACAAGTCCGGCAACTAATGAAAAACTGTTTTTT.

The V call is TRBV10-3, the J call TRBJ2-6, with D hard to call. The CDR3 loop spans 17 amino acids. Deletions cut 0 bases from V and 3 bases from J, with 12 bases between. CDR1 and CDR2 from the germline V gene are ENHRY and SYGVKD. Here the CDR3 reads CAISESSLIGGANVLTF. The CDR3 nucleotides are TGTGCCATCAGTGAGTCGAGTTTAATAGGTGGGGCCAACGTCCTGACTTTC.

This chain links TRBV3-1 (or the pseudogene TRBV3-2) with TRBJ2-3; TRBD1 is a possible D gene (6 bases). From germline, CDR1 is LGHDT and CDR2 YNNKEL (reference sequence). This CDR3 has 12 residues. Trimming cost V 5 bases and J 8 bases, with 11 bases left between them. The CDR3 region has the DNA TGTGCCAGCAGCTTTAGAGGGGGTACGCAGTATTTT. Protein product: CASSFRGGTQYF.